Shown below are 24 T cell receptor beta chains from a single sample sequenced in a study of blood T cell repertoires in COVID-19. The data were produced by immunoSEQ multiplex PCR, yet TCRdb's version contains in-frame clones alone and is incomplete. The sample lists 110,000 to 150,000 clones, around 80% occurring once. The sample taken for sequencing was PBMCs or T cells enriched from blood (not recorded which). The receptors stem from a woman in her forties or fifties who had recovered from COVID-19.

This clone was detected only a few times. The chain has TRBV4-1 and TRBJ1-5, with D possibly matching TRBD1 (6 bases). Germline V lookup: CDR1 MGHRA, CDR2 YSYEKL. The CDR3 is 15 amino acids. Between the trimmed V and J ends, which lost 0 bases and 9 bases, there was a span of 15 bases. The CDR3 nucleotides read TGCGCCAGCAGCCAAGATTTGGGGGCGATCACGCCCCAGCATTTT. This encodes CASSQDLGAITPQHF.

This chain connects TRBV5-6 to TRBJ1-5, with 7 bases that match TRBD1. CDR1 is SGHDT and CDR2 is YYEEEE in the germline V gene. The CDR3 sequence is 13 residues long. V shed 2 bases, J shed 7 bases, and the junction held 3 bases outside the gene matches. CDR3 sequence: CASSFDREQPQHF. CDR3 nucleotide sequence: TGTGCCAGCAGCTTTGACAGGGAGCAGCCCCAGCATTTT. Filled out from reference TRBV5-6 and TRBJ1-5, the complete variable domain reads DAGVTQSPTHLIKTRGQQVTLRCSPKSGHDTVSWYQQALGQGPQFIFQYYEEEERQRGNFPDRFSGHQFPNYSSELNVNALLLGDSALYLCASSFDREQPQHFGDGTRLSIL.

The V and J genes are TRBV7-6 and TRBJ2-1; D possibly corresponds to TRBD2 (5 bases). This CDR3 contains 12 residues. CDR1 and CDR2 from the germline V gene are SGHVS and FNYEAQ. Trimming took 5 bases from V and 9 from J, leaving 11 bases between them. The CDR3 bases are TGTGCCAGCAGCCTCCTAACTAGTGAGCAGTTCTTC. It codes for CASSLLTSEQFF. Full variable domain (missing parts from reference TRBV7-6 and TRBJ2-1): GAGVSQSPRYKVTKRGQDVALRCDPISGHVSLYWYRQALGQGPEFLTYFNYEAQQDKSGLPNDRFSAERPEGSISTLTIQRTEQRDSAMYRCASSLLTSEQFFGPGTRLTVL.

This rearrangement joins TRBV5-5 to TRBJ2-1; possibly TRBD1 for D (5 bases). The V gene's germline CDR1 is SGHKS and CDR2 YYEKEE (reference sequence). Trimming removed 5 bases from V and 4 bases from J, with 10 bases in between. The CDR3 has 13 residues. The CDR3 spells CASSVRGYNEQFF. The CDR3 DNA is TGTGCCAGCAGTGTTAGGGGATACAATGAGCAGTTCTTC.

The chain combines TRBV5-1 with TRBJ2-3, with D tentatively TRBD2 (5 bases). This CDR3 has 17 amino acids. In germline, CDR1 is SGHRS, CDR2 YFSETQ. The V gene lost 3 bases and the J gene lost 4 bases, with 21 bases spanning the gap. CDR3 loop: CASSSAPFRGAADTQYF. In DNA form, the CDR3 reads TGCGCCAGCAGCTCGGCCCCCTTCCGGGGTGCGGCAGATACGCAGTATTTT.

The chain recombines TRBV10-3 with TRBJ2-1, with 11 bases lining up with TRBD2. This CDR3 spans 16 amino acids. From germline, CDR1 is ENHRY and CDR2 SYGVKD. V was pared by 2 bases and J by 7 bases, with 7 bases of the junction left unmatched. The CDR3 sequence is CAISEGTSGLLNEQFF. CDR3 nucleotides: TGTGCCATCAGTGAGGGGACTAGCGGACTTCTGAATGAGCAGTTCTTC.

The chain couples TRBV19 to TRBJ2-3; 10 nucleotides align to TRBD2. This CDR3 region has 17 residues. Trimming cost V 6 bases and J 0 bases; bases outside gene matches: 9. CDR1 and CDR2 (germline): LNHDA, SQIVND (reference sequence). CDR3: CASSGSGGRISTDTQYF. The DNA for the CDR3 is TGTGCCAGTAGCGGTAGCGGGGGGAGAATTAGCACAGATACGCAGTATTTT.

V usage is TRBV7-9 and J usage is TRBJ1-4; 9 bases agree with TRBD1. CDR3 size: 15 residues. V dropped 5 bases and J dropped 7; count of bases not matched to a gene: 8. In germline, CDR1 is SEHNR, CDR2 FQNEAQ (reference sequence). The CDR3 nucleotides read TGTGCCAGCAGCGCCGGGACAGGGTCCTTTGAAAAACTGTTTTTT. This translates into CASSAGTGSFEKLFF. The full variable domain, rest sourced from reference TRBV7-9 and TRBJ1-4, is DTGVSQNPRHKITKRGQNVTFRCDPISEHNRLYWYRQTLGQGPEFLTYFQNEAQLEKSRLLSDRFSAERPKGSFSTLEIQRTEQGDSAMYLCASSAGTGSFEKLFFGSGTQLSVL.

This clone was detected once. This rearrangement joins TRBV24-1 to TRBJ2-5, with TRBD2 identical over 9 bases. In germline, CDR1 is KGHDR, CDR2 SFDVKD. V shed 5 bases, J shed 1 base, and the junction held 10 bases outside the gene matches. This CDR3 region has 17 residues. In DNA form, the CDR3 reads TGTGCCACCAGTGGTGAGCGGGGGGACCTCTTCCAAGAGACCCAGTACTTC. Translated: CATSGERGDLFQETQYF.

This rearrangement joins TRBV28 to TRBJ1-1; 12 nucleotides line up with TRBD1. The length of the CDR3 is 16 residues. The ends lost 6 bases at V and 1 base at J; junction bases unmatched: 6. Germline CDR1 is MDHEN and CDR2 is SYDVKM. As DNA, the CDR3 is TGTGCCAGCAGGGGGACAGGGGGCCACCGGAACACTGAAGCTTTCTTT. Protein product: CASRGTGGHRNTEAFF.

The J gene is TRBJ1-6, the V gene TRBV24-1; tentative D call: TRBD1 (6 bases). Trimming removed 9 bases from V and 5 bases from J, with 10 bases in between. This CDR3 has 13 amino acids. Germline lookup yields CDR1 KGHDR and CDR2 SFDVKD. CDR3 sequence (DNA): TGTGCCACCCAAGGGGGTCATAATTCACCCCTCCACTTT. This encodes CATQGGHNSPLHF.

The rearrangement links TRBV7-8 to TRBJ2-1, with 8 bases matching TRBD2. This CDR3 spans 15 amino acids. CDR1 is SGHVS and CDR2 is FQNEAQ in the germline V gene. The J segment lost 13 bases and the V segment lost 0 bases, leaving 11 bases of the junction unmatched. CDR3 in DNA: TGTGCCAGCAGCTTAGCCTTCGATACCGGGACTAGTCAGTTCTTC. Translating it yields CASSLAFDTGTSQFF.

The rearrangement joins TRBV15 to TRBJ1-3, with D hard to call. V lost 2 bases and J 1 base, leaving 9 bases between the germline ends. Germline V lookup: CDR1 LNHNV, CDR2 YYDKDF (reference sequence). The CDR3 runs to 15 residues. This chain's CDR3 is CATSRPSRSGNTIYF. The CDR3 DNA sequence: TGTGCCACCAGCAGACCCTCGAGGTCTGGAAACACCATATATTTT.

The gene calls are TRBV7-2 and TRBJ1-2; D is possibly TRBD1 (6 bases). The V gene's germline CDR1 is SGHTA and CDR2 FQGNSA. V lost 5 bases and J lost 0, with 16 bases in between. CDR3 length: 16 residues. The CDR3 spells CASSQGGDTSNYGYTF. CDR3 bases: TGTGCCAGCAGCCAAGGGGGGGACACTTCTAACTATGGCTACACCTTC.

The chain combines TRBV10-3 with TRBJ2-1, with D maybe TRBD2 (5 bases). V shed 3 bases and J shed 8 bases, with 14 bases lying between them. Germline V CDR1 and CDR2: ENHRY, SYGVKD. This CDR3 contains 14 residues. CDR3 region: CAISDYQISDEQFF. DNA for the CDR3: TGTGCCATCAGTGATTACCAAATTAGCGATGAGCAGTTCTTC.

The CDR3 bases are TGCGCCAGCAGCTCCCGATTGACAGGGGCAGCTAATGAAAAACTGTTTTTT. This codes for CASSSRLTGAANEKLFF. The rearrangement joins TRBV5-1 to TRBJ1-4, with TRBD1 identical over 8 bases. The J segment lost 3 bases and the V segment lost 3 bases, leaving 10 bases of the junction unmatched. The CDR3 spans 17 residues. CDR1 and CDR2 (germline): SGHRS, YFSETQ.

This chain links TRBV5-1 with TRBJ1-2, with 7 bases matching TRBD1. Germline CDR1 reads SGHRS; CDR2 reads YFSETQ. The CDR3 extends over 15 amino acids. Trimming removed 1 base from V and 7 bases from J; junction bases left unmatched: 10. The DNA of the CDR3 is TGCGCCAGCAGCTTGACCGGGACAGAGAGGGTTGGCTACACCTTC. Its translation: CASSLTGTERVGYTF.

This rearrangement joins TRBV5-5 to TRBJ2-7, with a tentative D call TRBD1 (6 bases). This CDR3 is 13 amino acids long. The germline gives CDR1 SGHKS, CDR2 YYEKEE (reference sequence). Trimming removed 4 bases at V and 3 bases at J, with 11 bases between. The CDR3 spells CASSDGQSYEQYV. The CDR3 DNA reads as TGTGCCAGCAGCGACGGACAGAGCTACGAGCAGTACGTC.

The chain recombines TRBV6-2 or TRBV6-3 with TRBJ1-1; D uncertain. V lost 0 bases and J 8 bases, leaving 7 bases between the germline ends. This CDR3 is built from 12 residues. CDR1 and CDR2 (germline): MNHEY, SVGEGT. CDR3 region: CASSYSGREAFF. The CDR3 nucleotides read TGTGCCAGCAGTTACTCGGGCAGGGAAGCTTTCTTT.

The V and J genes are TRBV19 and TRBJ2-3, with 8 nucleotides matching TRBD2. The trim removed 1 base at V and 5 bases at J, leaving 2 bases unmatched. There are 14 residues in the CDR3. Germline lookup yields CDR1 LNHDA and CDR2 SQIVND (reference sequence). The DNA for the CDR3 is TGTGCCAGTAGTATAGCTAGCGGGCGAGATACGCAGTATTTT. It codes for CASSIASGRDTQYF.

This rearrangement joins TRBV19 to TRBJ1-1; no definite D call. Germline V gene sequence: CDR1 LNHDA, CDR2 SQIVND (reference sequence). V gave up 4 bases and J gave up 3 bases, with 15 bases separating them. The CDR3 runs to 15 residues. The CDR3: CASSTERLRDTEAFF. DNA of the CDR3: TGTGCCAGTAGTACGGAGAGGCTCCGGGACACTGAAGCTTTCTTT.

The chain employs TRBV5-1 and TRBJ1-1, with D perhaps TRBD1 (6 bases). The CDR3 consists of 15 residues. V was clipped by 1 base and J by 3 bases, with 13 bases between them. Germline assignment: CDR1 SGHRS and CDR2 YFSETQ. CDR3 protein: CASSLIRGQDTEAFF. DNA of the CDR3: TGCGCCAGCAGCTTGATCAGGGGTCAGGACACTGAAGCTTTCTTT.

This chain connects TRBV10-2 to TRBJ1-5, with 7 positions matching TRBD1. Looked up from germline, CDR1 is WSHSY and CDR2 is SAAADI. The ends lost 3 bases at V and 5 bases at J; junction bases unmatched: 7. This CDR3 has 15 amino acids. In DNA, the CDR3 is TGCGCCAGCAGTGAAGGGACAGCCACGGATCAGCCCCAGCATTTT. The encoded protein is CASSEGTATDQPQHF.

This clone was seen once. The rearrangement links TRBV15 to TRBJ2-4; the match to TRBD1 covers 9 bases. The germline V gene has CDR1 LNHNV and CDR2 YYDKDF (reference sequence). The trim removed 4 bases at V and 4 bases at J, leaving 2 bases unmatched. This CDR3 is 14 amino acids long. For the CDR3, the DNA is TGTGCCACCAGCACCGGGACAGGGAAAAACATTCAGTACTTC. It is translated as CATSTGTGKNIQYF.